The next 28 T cell receptor beta chains were all read from a single sample in a study of blood T cells in healthy people across ages. Using a J-beta primer mix together with a sample-barcoded 5' primer, a second PCR was run for roughly 6 to 11 cycles. Using its own MiXCR run on the 5' RACE reads, TCRdb lists one record per CDR3 protein. The sample holds hundreds of thousands of distinct CDR3 sequences, 24% seen once. These data were also reused for a study on T cells of mothers and their children.

The material sequenced was blood. These receptors all come from a boy between 10 and 17 years old in good health.

Concerning this clonotype: A read error may produce the germline difference seen at one junction end. This chain uses TRBV5-6 with TRBJ2-5; TRBD2 matches at 14 bases. Looked up from germline, CDR1 is SGHDT and CDR2 is YYEEEE. This CDR3 has 17 residues. The CDR3 region is CASSSTRTSGGQETQCF. For the CDR3, the DNA is TGTGCCAGCAGCTCCACCAGGACTAGCGGGGGGCAAGAGACCCAGTGCTTC.

This clonotype was seen more than once but under ten times. The chain joins TRBV7-2 to TRBJ1-1; the match to TRBD1 covers 7 bases. This CDR3 spans 14 amino acids. J gave up 1 base and V 3 bases, and 2 bases lay outside the gene matches. Per germline, CDR1 SGHTA and CDR2 FQGNSA. The CDR3 spells CASSLGQWNTEAFF. In DNA form, the CDR3 reads TGTGCCAGCAGCTTGGGACAGTGGAACACTGAAGCTTTCTTT.

The sample holds many counts of this clonotype. The V gene is TRBV10-3, the J gene TRBJ1-1; D is possibly TRBD1 (5 bases). This CDR3 is built from 14 residues. V was shortened by 6 bases and J by 0 bases, with 11 bases between the two germline ends. The V gene's germline CDR1 is ENHRY and CDR2 SYGVKD. The CDR3 is CAISPGRMNTEAFF. As DNA, the CDR3 is TGTGCCATCAGCCCGGGACGGATGAACACTGAAGCTTTCTTT.

The gene calls are TRBV7-9 and TRBJ2-6; D might be TRBD2 (5 bases). This CDR3 contains 16 residues. Germline values: CDR1 SEHNR, CDR2 FQNEAQ (reference sequence). Trimming took off 2 bases at V and 4 bases at J, with 12 bases between the two ends. CDR3 nucleotide sequence: TGTGCCAGCAGCTTACTTGGGGAGACCGGGGCCAACGTCCTGACTTTC. Translating it yields CASSLLGETGANVLTF.

The chain recombines TRBV6-2 or TRBV6-3 with TRBJ2-7; D gene uncertain. The ends were cut back, 5 bases at V and 3 bases at J, with 8 bases in the middle. CDR1 is MNHEY and CDR2 is SVGEGT in the germline V gene. The CDR3 is made up of 12 amino acids. CDR3 region: CASSVTDYEQYF. The CDR3 coding sequence is TGTGCCAGCAGTGTAACTGACTACGAGCAGTACTTC.

This clonotype was seen only a few times. The chain carries TRBV7-2 and TRBJ1-1; D possibly corresponds to TRBD1 (6 bases). Trimming took 5 bases from V and 5 from J, leaving 15 bases between them. Per the germline V gene, CDR1 is SGHTA and CDR2 is FQGNSA. This CDR3 comprises 14 residues. The CDR3 region is CASSPMRGGTEAFF. Written as DNA, the CDR3 is TGTGCCAGCAGCCCCATGAGGGGGGGAACTGAAGCTTTCTTT.

This clonotype has a single count. This chain uses TRBV14 with TRBJ2-2; 8 nucleotides agree with TRBD2. The germline gives CDR1 SGHDN, CDR2 FVKESK. The CDR3 runs 16 residues. Losses at the gene ends were 2 bases for V and 1 base for J; bases not matched to a gene: 3. CDR3 region: CASSQRREVNTGELFF. In DNA form, the CDR3 reads TGTGCCAGCAGCCAAAGGCGGGAGGTGAACACCGGGGAGCTGTTTTTT. The full variable domain, with the rest looked up from reference TRBV14 and TRBJ2-2, is EAGVTQFPSHSVIEKGQTVTLRCDPISGHDNLYWYRRVMGKEIKFLLHFVKESKQDESGMPNNRFLAERTGGTYSTLKVQPAELEDSGVYFCASSQRREVNTGELFFGEGSRLTVL.

The V call is TRBV4-1, the J call TRBJ2-1, with TRBD1 as a possible D gene (6 bases). CDR3 size: 14 residues. The V end was cut by 4 bases, the J end by 6 bases, with 13 bases between. The germline V gene has CDR1 MGHRA and CDR2 YSYEKL. The CDR3 DNA is TGCGCCAGCAGCCCCGCAGGGGTTCGCAATGAGCAGTTCTTC. The encoded protein is CASSPAGVRNEQFF.

This clonotype was observed a few times. The rearrangement uses TRBV5-1 and TRBJ2-6, with TRBD1 as a possible D gene (5 bases). This CDR3 is 15 amino acids long. With 0 bases removed from V and 2 bases from J, the gap between germline ends came to 6 bases. Germline CDR1 and CDR2: SGHRS and YFSETQ. The DNA of the CDR3 is TGCGCCAGCAGCTTGGAGGGGACTGGGGCCAACGTCCTGACTTTC. Protein product: CASSLEGTGANVLTF.

V gene TRBV28 combines with J gene TRBJ2-4; 13 bases match TRBD2. There are 18 residues in the CDR3. After removal of 3 bases from V and 2 bases from J, the junction contained 7 bases not matched to a gene. The germline gives CDR1 MDHEN, CDR2 SYDVKM. The CDR3 DNA reads TGTGCCAGCAGTTTTGGACTAGCGGGAGAGGTAACCAAAAACATTCAGTACTTC. Protein sequence: CASSFGLAGEVTKNIQYF.

The rearrangement uses TRBV7-9 and TRBJ2-5; the match to TRBD1 covers 7 bases. With 1 base clipped from V and 2 bases from J, the junction kept 7 bases outside the gene matches. CDR3 length equals 16 residues. The germline V gene has CDR1 SEHNR and CDR2 FQNEAQ (reference sequence). CDR3 sequence (DNA): TGTGCCAGCAGCTTAGGGCCGACAGGGCTTCAAGAGACCCAGTACTTC. Protein: CASSLGPTGLQETQYF. Filled out from reference TRBV7-9 and TRBJ2-5, the complete variable domain reads DTGVSQNPRHKITKRGQNVTFRCDPISEHNRLYWYRQTLGQGPEFLTYFQNEAQLEKSRLLSDRFSAERPKGSFSTLEIQRTEQGDSAMYLCASSLGPTGLQETQYFGPGTRLLVL.

The J gene is TRBJ2-3, the V gene TRBV7-9; no reliable D call. Germline lookup yields CDR1 SEHNR and CDR2 FQNEAQ (reference sequence). The length of the CDR3 is 16 residues. Trimming took off 3 bases at V and 0 bases at J, with 13 bases between the two ends. The CDR3: CASSLRRDFSTDTQYF. The CDR3 coding sequence is TGTGCCAGCAGCTTGAGAAGAGATTTTAGCACAGATACGCAGTATTTT.

The gene calls are TRBV2 and TRBJ1-2; D is undetermined. Germline CDR1 and CDR2: SNHLY and FYNNEI. The CDR3 has 10 amino acids. With 4 bases removed from V and 8 bases from J, the gap between germline ends came to 5 bases. The CDR3 DNA reads TGTGCCAGCAGTGTCGGCGGCTACACCTTC. Its protein product is CASSVGGYTF.

This clonotype has just a few counts. The CDR3 sequence: CASSLGQGRELFF. DNA of the CDR3: TGTGCCAGCAGTTTGGGACAGGGCAGAGAACTGTTTTTT. V and J are TRBV27 and TRBJ1-4; TRBD1 matches 9 bases. The germline V gene encodes CDR1 MNHEY and CDR2 SMNVEV (reference sequence). This CDR3 region has 13 residues. J gave up 12 bases and V 3 bases, and 5 bases lay outside the gene matches.

This clonotype was counted a few times. The chain joins TRBV12-5 to TRBJ1-2; D is unresolved. Trimming cost V 1 base and J 3 bases, with 9 bases left between them. The CDR3 totals 14 residues. CDR1 is LGHNT and CDR2 is FRNRAP in the germline V gene. The CDR3 coding sequence is TGTGCTAGTGGTTTGGGCGGCAGCTACTATGGCTACACCTTC. Protein sequence: CASGLGGSYYGYTF.

This clonotype appeared many times. This chain joins TRBV6-2 or TRBV6-3 and TRBJ1-2; 7 nucleotides line up with TRBD1. CDR3 length: 15 residues. V was pared by 0 bases and J by 4 bases, with 5 bases of the junction left unmatched. Looked up from germline, CDR1 is MNHEY and CDR2 is SVGEGT. The CDR3 nucleotides read TGTGCCAGCAGTTACTCGGAGGGACAGCTCTATGGCTACACCTTC. Its protein product is CASSYSEGQLYGYTF.

This clonotype has more than one count but fewer than ten. This rearrangement joins TRBV28 to TRBJ2-5; perhaps TRBD1 as D (6 bases). The germline CDR1 and CDR2 sequences are MDHEN and SYDVKM. The germline V and J ends were trimmed by 7 bases and 11 bases, with 20 bases remaining between them. The length of the CDR3 is 13 residues. The CDR3 region has the DNA TGTGCCAGCACCCAAAACAGGGTGGGAGAGCAGTACTTC. It codes for CASTQNRVGEQYF.

This clonotype was seen only a few times. V is TRBV18 and J is TRBJ1-1; D is ambiguous. The CDR3 runs to 12 residues. V was cut by 3 bases and J by 7 bases, with 9 bases left in between. The germline V gene has CDR1 KGHSH and CDR2 LQKENI. The CDR3 sequence is CASSPTGDEAFF. The CDR3 coding sequence is TGTGCCAGCTCACCCACCGGGGATGAAGCTTTCTTT.

This chain joins TRBV20-1 and TRBJ2-7, with TRBD2 as a possible D gene (6 bases). CDR1 DFQATT and CDR2 SNEGSKA come from the germline V gene (reference sequence). The CDR3 covers 13 residues. The ends were cut back, 3 bases at V and 3 bases at J, with 12 bases in the middle. The DNA for the CDR3 is TGCAGTGCTAGGGAGACTAGTTACTACGAGCAGTACTTC. It encodes CSARETSYYEQYF.

The V call is TRBV30, the J call TRBJ2-4, with D possibly matching TRBD2 (8 bases). Germline V CDR1 and CDR2: GTSNPN, SVGIG (reference sequence). CDR3 length: 14 amino acids. V lost 0 bases, J lost 8 bases, and 14 bases lay in between. CDR3 in DNA: TGTGCCTGGAGTGTAGGTAGCGGGACAGACATTCAGTACTTC. It is translated as CAWSVGSGTDIQYF.

The J gene is TRBJ1-2, the V gene TRBV7-2; TRBD1 might be the D (6 bases). There are 17 residues in the CDR3. Germline CDR1 and CDR2: SGHTA and FQGNSA. V lost 5 bases and J lost 8, with 27 bases in between. The CDR3 region is CASSPRRQVVSPPGYTF. In DNA, the CDR3 is TGTGCCAGCAGCCCCCGACGACAGGTAGTCTCGCCCCCCGGCTACACCTTC.

This sequence joins TRBV20-1 and TRBJ1-1; TRBD1 matches at 7 bases. V gave up 0 bases and J gave up 6 bases; unmatched junction bases: 7. The CDR3 is 14 residues long. Germline V gene data show CDR1 as DFQATT and CDR2 as SNEGSKA (reference sequence). The DNA for the CDR3 is TGCAGTGCTAGAGATCCCCAGGGGGGATCTGAAGCTTTCTTT. Its protein product is CSARDPQGGSEAFF.

This clonotype appeared a few times. The V call is TRBV28, the J call TRBJ2-5; either TRBD1 or TRBD2 may fit D (5 bases each). The DNA matches TRBJ2-1 better at its end, which makes the J call doubtful. This CDR3 is 11 amino acids long. The germline V gene encodes CDR1 MDHEN and CDR2 SYDVKM. In nucleotides, the CDR3 is TGTGCCAGCAGTTCCGGGACGGAGCAGTTCTTC. Its protein product is CASSSGTEQFF.

This clonotype was detected ten times or more. CDR3 sequence (DNA): TGCAGTGCTAGTTCGGGGAGCACAGATACGCAGTATTTT. Protein product: CSASSGSTDTQYF. This sequence joins TRBV20-1 and TRBJ2-3; D might be TRBD2 (5 bases). V dropped 3 bases and J dropped 0 bases, with 7 bases sitting between them. The CDR3 loop spans 13 amino acids. Germline V CDR1 and CDR2: DFQATT, SNEGSKA (reference sequence).

The V and J genes are TRBV15 and TRBJ2-5; D may match TRBD1 or TRBD2 (5 bases each). Trimming took 2 bases from V and 2 from J, leaving 15 bases between them. There are 16 residues in the CDR3. The germline V gene encodes CDR1 LNHNV and CDR2 YYDKDF (reference sequence). CDR3 in amino acids: CATSRSLGDPQETQYF. The CDR3 DNA reads TGTGCCACCAGCAGATCCCTGGGGGACCCACAAGAGACCCAGTACTTC. Together with reference TRBV15 and TRBJ2-5, the CDR3 gives the full variable domain: DAMVIQNPRYQVTQFGKPVTLSCSQTLNHNVMYWYQQKSSQAPKLLFHYYDKDFNNEADTPDNFQSRRPNTSFCFLDIRSPGLGDTAMYLCATSRSLGDPQETQYFGPGTRLLVL.

V and J are TRBV2 and TRBJ1-1; TRBD1 is a possible D gene (6 bases). The CDR3 has 15 amino acids. V was cut by 6 bases and J by 1 base, with 15 bases left in between. CDR1 and CDR2 (germline): SNHLY, FYNNEI. CDR3 residues: CASREAGEGNTEAFF. The CDR3 bases are TGTGCCAGCAGGGAGGCAGGGGAGGGGAACACTGAAGCTTTCTTT.

V gene TRBV20-1 combines with J gene TRBJ2-4, with 11 bases identical to TRBD2. The CDR3 covers 15 residues. Germline assignment: CDR1 DFQATT and CDR2 SNEGSKA (reference sequence). The V gene end was trimmed by 0 bases and the J gene end by 7 bases; junction bases not matched to a gene: 5. CDR3 DNA: TGCAGTGCTAGAGACGGGACTAGCGGTAGGAACATTCAGTACTTC. Translated, it gives CSARDGTSGRNIQYF.

CDR3 residues: CATSLGRGRLSKNIQYF. As DNA, the CDR3 is TGTGCCACCAGCTTGGGACGGGGACGCCTGTCTAAAAACATTCAGTACTTC. V usage is TRBV15 and J usage is TRBJ2-4; perhaps D is TRBD1 or TRBD2 (5 bases each). Trimming removed 5 bases from V and 4 bases from J, with 21 bases in between. The CDR3 is 17 amino acids. CDR1 and CDR2 from the germline V gene are LNHNV and YYDKDF (reference sequence).